This T cell receptor (beta chain) was recorded in a study of T cell changes during pregnancy in multiple sclerosis. Germline V gives CDR1 LNHNV, CDR2 YYDKDF (reference sequence). Trimming cost V 1 base and J 6 bases, with 15 bases left between them. The CDR3 is 16 residues long. Generated by immunoSEQ multiplex PCR, the TCRdb table keeps only in-frame clones and is missing some. There are some 77,000 clones in the sample; just over 90% occur only once, and 2.6% lies in the top ten. Sequencing used peripheral blood, obtained after pregnancy. The sequence was obtained from a female donor in good health, enrolled as a control in a pregnancy study. The rearrangement joins TRBV15 to TRBJ2-2; TRBD2 might be the D (7 bases). The CDR3 is CATSRVAGAVAGELFF. For the CDR3, the DNA is TGTGCCACCAGCAGAGTGGCGGGGGCAGTCGCCGGGGAGCTGTTTTTT.